A single sample gave rise to the 26 T cell receptor beta chains below, sequenced in a study of shared clonotypes between healthy human individuals. Data came from immunoSEQ multiplex PCR; TCRdb stores just in-frame clones and leaves some out. This sample has approximately 400,000 clones, with about 97% found just once. Material: memory CD8+ T cells sorted from blood. Subset meaning: CD45RO+ cells pooled with CCR7-negative TemRA cells. The receptors here all came from a man younger than 45 in good health.

This clone was observed a single time. The chain employs TRBV11-2 and TRBJ2-7; TRBD1 aligns across 10 bases. From germline, CDR1 is SGHAT and CDR2 FQNNGV. With V trimmed by 5 bases and J by 3 bases, 13 bases remained unmatched. The CDR3 totals 17 residues. CDR3 DNA: TGTGCCAGCAGCATCCACACCGGGGGACAGGGGTTCTACGAGCAGTACTTC. It codes for CASSIHTGGQGFYEQYF. Using reference TRBV11-2 and TRBJ2-7 for the parts outside the CDR3, the full variable domain is EAGVAQSPRYKIIEKRQSVAFWCNPISGHATLYWYQQILGQGPKLLIQFQNNGVVDDSQLPKDRFSAERLKGVDSTLKIQPAKLEDSAVYLCASSIHTGGQGFYEQYFGPGTRLTVT.

The chain uses TRBV28 and TRBJ1-2, with 7 bases identical to TRBD1. Per the germline V gene, CDR1 is MDHEN and CDR2 is SYDVKM. V shed 7 bases and J 2 bases; nucleotides not matched to a gene: 7. The CDR3 contains 14 residues. In DNA form, the CDR3 reads TGTGCCAGCACCCGAGGGACAGCCAACTATGGCTACACCTTC. This encodes CASTRGTANYGYTF.

The rearrangement links TRBV6-5 to TRBJ1-1; D might be TRBD1 (5 bases). The CDR3 extends over 16 amino acids. V was clipped by 0 bases and J by 1 base, with 12 bases between them. CDR1 is MNHEY and CDR2 is SVGAGI in the germline V gene. The CDR3 DNA sequence: TGTGCCAGCAGTTACTCGACAGTACCGAGGAACACTGAAGCTTTCTTT. Translation: CASSYSTVPRNTEAFF.

V and J are TRBV19 and TRBJ1-1; 7 nucleotides align to TRBD1. The V gene's germline CDR1 is LNHDA and CDR2 SQIVND (reference sequence). The CDR3 sequence is 14 residues long. V trimming: 6 bases; J trimming: 2 bases; junction bases outside the gene matches: 6. For the CDR3, the DNA is TGTGCCAGTAGCTGGGGGACAGACAACACTGAAGCTTTCTTT. As protein: CASSWGTDNTEAFF.

This chain joins TRBV5-6 and TRBJ2-2, with 8 positions matching TRBD2. The V gene's germline CDR1 is SGHDT and CDR2 YYEEEE. This CDR3 is built from 16 residues. V lost 1 base, J lost 4 bases, and 6 bases stayed unmatched. The CDR3 DNA reads as TGTGCCAGCAGCTTGTCCCCGGGAGGGGTCACCGGGGAGCTGTTTTTT. Translated, it gives CASSLSPGGVTGELFF.

The chain carries TRBV7-3 and TRBJ2-5, with D perhaps being TRBD1 or TRBD2 (5 bases each). With 5 bases removed from V and 5 bases from J, the gap between germline ends came to 12 bases. The CDR3 contains 13 residues. Germline assignment: CDR1 SGHTA and CDR2 FQGTGA. The CDR3: CASSVNGAETQYF. The CDR3 bases are TGTGCCAGCAGCGTAAACGGGGCGGAGACCCAGTACTTC.

The rearrangement links TRBV9 to TRBJ1-2, with a weak D call TRBD1 (6 bases). The ends were cut back, 4 bases at V and 6 bases at J, with 10 bases in the middle. CDR3 length equals 12 residues. Germline loops: CDR1 SGDLS, CDR2 YYNGEE. The CDR3 DNA sequence: TGTGCCAGCAGCATGAACAGGGATGGCTACACCTTC. Translation: CASSMNRDGYTF.

This clone was picked up one time. The chain carries TRBV7-8 and TRBJ2-7; 7 bases line up with TRBD2. The germline V gene encodes CDR1 SGHVS and CDR2 FQNEAQ. The CDR3 is 15 amino acids. V dropped 5 bases and J dropped 2; count of bases not matched to a gene: 9. The CDR3 DNA follows: TGTGCCAGCAGCCTACCCAGCGGGGTACCCTACGAGCAGTACTTC. It codes for CASSLPSGVPYEQYF.

The rearrangement joins TRBV9 to TRBJ1-4, with D hard to call. The V end lost 1 base, the J end lost 0 bases, and 7 bases lay between the germline ends. The CDR3 is 15 amino acids. Germline V CDR1 and CDR2: SGDLS, YYNGEE. The CDR3 nucleotides are TGTGCCAGCAGCGTAAGAGGATCAACTAATGAAAAACTGTTTTTT. Protein product: CASSVRGSTNEKLFF.

The rearrangement joins TRBV28 to TRBJ2-1; the D is unclear. Deletions cut 6 bases from V and 5 bases from J, with 11 bases between. Germline V CDR1 and CDR2: MDHEN, SYDVKM. The length of the CDR3 is 13 residues. The CDR3 loop reads CASSRVVHNEQFF. In DNA, the CDR3 is TGTGCCAGCAGCCGGGTCGTACACAATGAGCAGTTCTTC. The full variable domain, with the rest looked up from reference TRBV28 and TRBJ2-1, is DVKVTQSSRYLVKRTGEKVFLECVQDMDHENMFWYRQDPGLGLRLIYFSYDVKMKEKGDIPEGYSVSREKKERFSLILESASTNQTSMYLCASSRVVHNEQFFGPGTRLTVL.

The chain recombines TRBV25-1 with TRBJ1-4; no reliable D call. V gave up 2 bases and J gave up 5 bases, with 12 bases separating them. Germline V gene sequence: CDR1 MGHDK, CDR2 SYGVNS. This CDR3 has 15 residues. Written as DNA, the CDR3 is TGTGCCAGCAGTGAAGGTAGAGGCTGGAATGAAAAACTGTTTTTT. As protein: CASSEGRGWNEKLFF.

This clone has only one observation. The chain is built from TRBV23-1 and TRBJ1-5; D may be TRBD1 (5 bases). TRBV23-1 is known as an ORF, though its function is uncertain. Trimming pared 3 bases from V and 6 bases from J, leaving 12 bases between. The CDR3 has 14 residues. The CDR3 loop reads CASSQGPGRQPQHF. The CDR3 DNA follows: TGCGCCAGCAGTCAGGGGCCAGGGCGTCAGCCCCAGCATTTT.

The chain couples TRBV5-6 to TRBJ2-3; 9 nucleotides match TRBD2. CDR3 length equals 16 residues. Trimming took 0 bases from V and 1 from J; bases not matched to a gene: 3. CDR1 SGHDT and CDR2 YYEEEE come from the germline V gene. The CDR3 DNA sequence: TGTGCCAGCAGCTTGGGTAGCGGGAGTCGCACAGATACGCAGTATTTT. Its protein is CASSLGSGSRTDTQYF.

V usage is TRBV28 and J usage is TRBJ2-3, with 8 nucleotides matching TRBD2. CDR1 is MDHEN, CDR2 SYDVKM, per germline. The V gene end was trimmed by 6 bases and the J gene end by 6 bases; junction bases not matched to a gene: 23. The CDR3 has 19 residues. CDR3 bases: TGTGCCAGCAGCCAACCGCTGGGGACTAGTAACCCCGCACTTGATACGCAGTATTTT. Its protein product is CASSQPLGTSNPALDTQYF.

This clone has a single count. The rearrangement uses TRBV30 and TRBJ1-3; D call uncertain. Germline assignment: CDR1 GTSNPN and CDR2 SVGIG (reference sequence). The length of the CDR3 is 14 residues. The V end was cut by 0 bases, the J end by 0 bases, with 6 bases between. The DNA of the CDR3 is TGTGCCTGGAGTGTACAACACTCTGGAAACACCATATATTTT. Translation gives CAWSVQHSGNTIYF.

The gene calls are TRBV5-1 and TRBJ2-3; weak D call: TRBD2 (5 bases). The CDR3 contains 14 residues. Germline V gene lookup returns CDR1 SGHRS and CDR2 YFSETQ. Trimming shortened V by 2 bases and J by 2 bases, and 9 bases separated the two germline ends. Written as DNA, the CDR3 is TGCGCCAGCAGCTTAGCGGAGCCCACAGATACGCAGTATTTT. Its translation: CASSLAEPTDTQYF. Complete variable domain (other parts from reference TRBV5-1 and TRBJ2-3): KAGVTQTPRYLIKTRGQQVTLSCSPISGHRSVSWYQQTPGQGLQFLFEYFSETQRNKGNFPGRFSGRQFSNSRSEMNVSTLELGDSALYLCASSLAEPTDTQYFGPGTRLTVL.

V usage is TRBV6-5 and J usage is TRBJ2-5, with D hard to call. V was pared by 0 bases and J by 3 bases, with 11 bases between. The CDR3 is 15 amino acids. Germline CDR1 and CDR2: MNHEY and SVGAGI. The CDR3 here is CASSYSAHPKETQYF. CDR3 DNA sequence: TGTGCCAGCAGTTACTCGGCACACCCTAAAGAGACCCAGTACTTC.

V usage is TRBV28 and J usage is TRBJ1-1, with D possibly being TRBD1 (5 bases). Germline CDR1 reads MDHEN; CDR2 reads SYDVKM. The CDR3 extends over 15 amino acids. V gave up 8 bases and J gave up 0 bases, with 16 bases separating them. The CDR3 nucleotides read TGTGCCAGCGCCCCTGGGGGGGTGATGAACACTGAAGCTTTCTTT. It specifies CASAPGGVMNTEAFF.

The chain is built from TRBV28 and TRBJ1-2; D is uncertain. The length of the CDR3 is 12 residues. Germline-derived CDR1 and CDR2 are MDHEN and SYDVKM. V lost 5 bases and J lost 4, with 8 bases in between. The CDR3 nucleotides are TGTGCCAGCAGTAACAGTCTCTATGGCTACACCTTC. It is translated as CASSNSLYGYTF.

In this sample, this clone turned up a few times. This chain links TRBV6-1 with TRBJ2-5; no clear D gene. The V end was cut by 6 bases, the J end by 1 base, with 0 bases between. CDR1 and CDR2 from the germline V gene are MNHNS and SASEGT. This CDR3 contains 10 residues. CDR3 residues: CASSQETQYF. The CDR3 DNA reads TGTGCCAGCAGCCAAGAGACCCAGTACTTC.

This chain connects TRBV19 to TRBJ1-1; D uncertain. This CDR3 is 14 amino acids long. Between the trimmed V and J ends, which lost 9 bases and 4 bases, there was a span of 18 bases. CDR1 and CDR2 (germline): LNHDA, SQIVND (reference sequence). CDR3 sequence: CASSRRDLSTEAFF. CDR3 DNA: TGTGCCAGCTCCAGAAGGGATTTGAGCACTGAAGCTTTCTTT.

As concerns this clone: The same CDR3 also results from other DNA sequences found in this sample. The chain combines TRBV2 with TRBJ1-1; D uncertain. The germline V gene has CDR1 SNHLY and CDR2 FYNNEI. V lost 6 bases and J lost 2, with 22 bases in between. The CDR3 has 17 residues. CDR3 DNA sequence: TGTGCCAGCAGAAACCCTCTCATGGAGGCAGGAAACACTGAAGCTTTCTTT. This translates into CASRNPLMEAGNTEAFF.

V is TRBV5-1 and J is TRBJ2-2; D remains ambiguous. Germline V gene data show CDR1 as SGHRS and CDR2 as YFSETQ. CDR3 size: 16 residues. The V end lost 5 bases, the J end lost 0 bases, and 14 bases lay between the germline ends. The CDR3 here is CASRPGSNTNTGELFF. CDR3 sequence (DNA): TGCGCCAGCAGACCGGGTTCCAACACGAACACCGGGGAGCTGTTTTTT.

The chain uses TRBV5-1 and TRBJ2-1; D is possibly TRBD2 (6 bases). V was shortened by 4 bases and J by 6 bases, with 11 bases between the two germline ends. The CDR3 is made up of 13 amino acids. Germline CDR1 is SGHRS and CDR2 is YFSETQ. The DNA of the CDR3 is TGCGCCAGCAGCGGAGCGGGTGCCAATGAGCAGTTCTTC. Residues: CASSGAGANEQFF.

The genes are TRBV7-6 and TRBJ1-4, with D perhaps TRBD1 (6 bases). CDR3 size: 16 residues. Deletions cut 6 bases from V and 3 bases from J, with 17 bases between. In germline, CDR1 is SGHVS, CDR2 FNYEAQ. In DNA form, the CDR3 reads TGTGCCAGCAGTCAAGATGGGGGCCCCCCTAATGAAAAACTGTTTTTT. As protein: CASSQDGGPPNEKLFF.

V and J are TRBV4-1 and TRBJ1-5; D gene uncertain. The V gene lost 0 bases and the J gene lost 6 bases, with 12 bases spanning the gap. In germline, CDR1 is MGHRA, CDR2 YSYEKL. This CDR3 has 15 residues. CDR3: CASSQDRGGLQPQHF. The CDR3 nucleotides read TGCGCCAGCAGCCAAGATCGTGGAGGGCTTCAGCCCCAGCATTTT.